These T cell receptor beta chains were read from a single sample in a study of blood T cell repertoires in COVID-19. Produced via immunoSEQ multiplex PCR; TCRdb's table is partial and in-frame only. The sample consists of roughly 180,000 clones, more than 70% of them appearing once. Sequenced sample: peripheral blood. These receptors were collected from a woman aged 55-69 years with acute or convalescent COVID-19. The CDR3 runs from the conserved cysteine through the conserved F or W. The D gene is left open where the match is weak. Some rows have no size entry. The others give once, few or many, or a class for an expanded clone.

>TRBJ2-2|TRBV19|-|-
CASSIWATFAGELFF
TGTGCCAGTAGTATATGGGCCACCTTTGCCGGGGAGCTGTTTTTT
>TRBJ2-3|TRBV28|-|-
CASSRSKAGARVSTDTQYF
TGTGCCAGCAGTCGTTCTAAGGCGGGGGCCCGTGTTAGCACAGATACGCAGTATTTT
>TRBJ1-2|TRBV2|-|-
CASSPGTPNGYTF
TGTGCCAGCAGTCCCGGGACACCGAATGGCTACACCTTC
>TRBJ1-5|TRBV15|-|once
CATSRDIGGPQHF
TGTGCCACCAGCAGAGATATAGGAGGGCCCCAGCATTTT
>TRBJ1-4|TRBV5-1|-|-
CASNRGGLAEKLFF
TGCGCCAGCAACAGAGGGGGATTGGCTGAAAAACTGTTTTTT
>TRBJ2-3|TRBV19|TRBD1|-
CASSMRQGAVTDTQYF
TGTGCCAGTAGTATGAGACAGGGGGCGGTCACAGATACGCAGTATTTT
>TRBJ2-3|TRBV28|-|-
CASSHTDTQYF
TGTGCCAGCAGTCACACAGATACGCAGTATTTT
>TRBJ1-6|TRBV28|TRBD1|-
CASRTGYSPLHF
TGTGCCAGCAGGACAGGGTACTCACCCCTCCACTTT
>TRBJ2-2|TRBV24-1|TRBD1|-
CATSEPLGTGRTGELFF
TGTGCCACCAGTGAACCACTCGGGACAGGGCGCACCGGGGAGCTGTTTTTT
>TRBJ1-6|TRBV5-5|TRBD1|-
CASSLAFSGTAKSPLHF
TGTGCCAGCAGCTTGGCGTTCTCCGGGACAGCGAAATCACCCCTCCACTTT
>TRBJ1-1|TRBV6-6|-|-
CASSSGGLGGTEAFF
TGTGCCAGCAGTTCCGGAGGGTTGGGGGGGACTGAAGCTTTCTTT
>TRBJ2-3|TRBV10-2|-|-
CASGAEADTQYF
TGCGCCAGCGGGGCAGAGGCGGATACGCAGTATTTT
>TRBJ1-1|TRBV11-2|-|once
CASSRGFVAEAFF
TGTGCCAGCAGCAGGGGTTTTGTTGCTGAAGCTTTCTTT
>TRBJ1-2|TRBV16|-|few
CASSQSNRGYELNGYTF
TGTGCCAGCAGCCAATCCAACCGGGGGTATGAACTAAATGGCTACACCTTC
>TRBJ1-1|TRBV24-1|TRBD1|-
CATSDHRGTEAFF
TGTGCCACCAGTGATCACAGGGGGACTGAAGCTTTCTTT
>TRBJ2-4|TRBV6-2/TRBV6-3|TRBD2|-
CASTPSGGFTKNIQYF
TGTGCCAGCACCCCATCGGGGGGTTTCACCAAAAACATTCAGTACTTC